This T cell receptor (beta chain) stems from a study of blood T cell repertoires in COVID-19. Study at large: The study drew acute and convalescent COVID-19 samples from the United States, Italy and Spain. In each case, the material was cDNA or gDNA derived from T cells, B-cell-depleted T cells, or PBMCs.

This CDR3 region has 16 residues. V shed 1 base and J shed 0 bases, with 10 bases lying between them. Germline V lookup: CDR1 SEHNR, CDR2 FQNEAQ (reference sequence). Authors' processing steps: The assay estimated nucleated cells by amplifying reference gene primers. Assay used: immunoSEQ multiplex PCR; TCRdb lists only in-frame clones, some missing. V and J calls and clone size follow that table, whereas D and trimming were derived from the DNA. Found here are around 200,000 clones, approximately 91% of them singletons; the top ten hold under 2%. The chain joins TRBV7-9 to TRBJ1-3; D is unresolved. Sequencing input: peripheral blood. The clonotype comes from a man between 18 and 29 years old with active or convalescent COVID-19. The CDR3 DNA sequence: TGTGCCAGCAGCTTAGGGGCGGGAAGCTCTGGAAACACCATATATTTT. It encodes CASSLGAGSSGNTIYF.